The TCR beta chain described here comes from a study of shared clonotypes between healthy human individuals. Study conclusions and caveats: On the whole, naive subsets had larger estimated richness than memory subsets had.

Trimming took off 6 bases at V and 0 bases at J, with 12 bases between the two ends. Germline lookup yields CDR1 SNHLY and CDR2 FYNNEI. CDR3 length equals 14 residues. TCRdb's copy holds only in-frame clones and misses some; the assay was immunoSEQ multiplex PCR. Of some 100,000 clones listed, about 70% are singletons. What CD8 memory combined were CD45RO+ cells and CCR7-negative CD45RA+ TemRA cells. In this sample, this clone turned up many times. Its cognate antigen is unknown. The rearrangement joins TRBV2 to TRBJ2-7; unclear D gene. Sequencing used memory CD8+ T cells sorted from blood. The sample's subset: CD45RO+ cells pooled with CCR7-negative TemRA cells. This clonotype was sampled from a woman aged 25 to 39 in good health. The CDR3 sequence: CASRETPHSYEQYF. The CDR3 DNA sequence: TGTGCCAGCAGGGAGACACCCCACTCCTACGAGCAGTACTTC.